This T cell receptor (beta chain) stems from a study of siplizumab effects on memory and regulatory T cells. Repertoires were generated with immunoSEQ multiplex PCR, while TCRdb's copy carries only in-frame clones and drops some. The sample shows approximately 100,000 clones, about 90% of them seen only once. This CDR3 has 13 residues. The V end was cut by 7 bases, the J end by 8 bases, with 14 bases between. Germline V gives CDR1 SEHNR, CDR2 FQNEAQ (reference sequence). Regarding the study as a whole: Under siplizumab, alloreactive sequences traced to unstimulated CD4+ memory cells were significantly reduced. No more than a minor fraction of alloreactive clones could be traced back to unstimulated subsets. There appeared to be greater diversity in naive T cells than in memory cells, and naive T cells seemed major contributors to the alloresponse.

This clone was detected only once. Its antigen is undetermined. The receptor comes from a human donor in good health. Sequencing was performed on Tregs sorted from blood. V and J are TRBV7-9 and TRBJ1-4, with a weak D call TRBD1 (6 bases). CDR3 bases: TGTGCCAGCAAACGGGACACTGAGGAAAAACTGTTTTTT. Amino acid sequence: CASKRDTEEKLFF.